Included here is one T cell receptor beta chain sequence, with context. Its antigen specificity is not known. The sample holds no much larger clone one base away, and base qualities are not on file. This sample is part of a study of shared T cell receptors in the human thymus (dated by TCRdb to the early 2020s). Some background on the complete study: The study investigated the way shared, self-reactive T-cell receptor alpha chains are produced in the human thymus.

The CDR3 sequence holds 14 residues, the cysteine and phenylalanine included. Only the CDR3 region is kept as DNA, spanning 42 bases read in frame from base 1. Germline trimming amounts to 4 bases on V and 7 bases on J, with 8 as the count of junction bases outside the gene matches. CDR1 and CDR2 (SGHNT, YYREEE) derive from the germline V gene (reference sequence). The library was built by means of the immunoSEQ multiplex PCR assay. In TCRdb, the immuneACCESS table is reduced to in-frame sequences with V and J assigned. These tables do not hold every clone; where another copy was compared, an unresolved V gene accounts for under half, and the others remain unexplained. In all, the sample holds about 610,000 clones, and 88% of those were seen once. The biggest ten clones account for roughly 0.0097% of the sample. This sample was also put to use in a study of human thymus T cells. The second study's paper adds: Immunologically healthy infants undergoing open corrective cardiac surgery for congenital heart defects in Finland were used as donors. Thymus tissue was collected as surgical resects that were removed during corrective cardiac surgery. Usage of V and J gene segments appeared to be biased in both the thymic and the peripheral blood repertoires. According to the related research, thymic TCR repertoires were highly overlapping among unrelated individuals. The study described the TCR alpha and beta repertoires in under 10 infant thymus samples and a few matching peripheral blood samples. Donor ages ranging from about 7 to 250 days were recorded, and 5 or 6 male and a couple of female infants were included in the cohort. Thymocytes were mechanically released from the tissue and were stored as pellets of roughly 10-32 million cells at -70 degrees C. A QIAsymphony instrument was used to extract genomic DNA from frozen cell pellets. The immunoSEQ multiplex PCR assay was used to amplify the TCRB and TCRAD loci from a standardized amount of quality-controlled genomic DNA. The amplicons covered the V(D)J region and were long enough to include the CDR3 and to identify the V and J genes. The commercial immunoSEQ service was used to sequence amplicons on an Illumina platform. Primer bias and sequencing errors were corrected using previously described methods, and TCRAD and TCRB definitions followed the IMGT database. immunoSEQ Analyzer 3.0 and VDJTools were used for repertoire analysis, which covered basic statistics, V/J segment usage, diversity estimates, rarefaction and pairwise overlap. Diversity was estimated with Chao1, ChaoE, Efron-Thisted, Shannon and inverse Simpson indices, and also on datasets down-sampled to the smallest sample. Repertoire overlap was determined by strict matching of CDR3 nucleotide sequence, V gene and J gene, and Jaccard-based multidimensional scaling clustering was applied. Thymus samples yielded on average approximately 800,000 unique TCRB clonotypes, compared with 80,000 to 85,000 from blood samples.

The sequence was collected from a boy under two years old with a congenital heart defect. Donor details come from another sample of the same person, matched by shared clones. Here the chain combines TRBV5-4 and TRBJ1-2, with 9 junctional bases fitting TRBD1. Sequenced material: thymocytes. This receptor carries the CDR3 CASSPLQGAGGYTF. The sequence in DNA is TGTGCCAGCAGCCCACTACAGGGGGCAGGTGGCTACACCTTC.